Listed below are T cell receptor beta chains from one sample, sequenced in a study of blood T cell repertoires in COVID-19. The repertoire was sequenced with immunoSEQ multiplex PCR; TCRdb's copy has only in-frame clones and lacks some. The sample lists roughly 85,000 clones; roughly 88% were seen once. The sample was peripheral blood. The receptors stem from a man aged 50-59 years with active or convalescent COVID-19. Each CDR3 is given with its conserved first and last residue. A D gene is named only where the DNA matches it firmly. Rows may omit the clone size; those that give it use once, few, many or a size class.

j_gene | d_gene | len | abundance | v_gene | CDR3nt | CDR3aa
TRBJ2-1 | TRBD2 | 17 | - | TRBV7-9 | TGTGCCAGCAGCCCATGGGGGGGAGGGTTGGCCTACAATGAGCAGTTCTTC | CASSPWGGGLAYNEQFF
TRBJ1-2 | - | 13 | - | TRBV2 | TGTGCCAGCAGTGAATGGGACAATCAAGGCTACACCTTC | CASSEWDNQGYTF
TRBJ2-1 | TRBD1 | 16 | - | TRBV18 | TGTGCCAGCTCACTGGTCCGGGACAGCTCCTACAATGAGCAGTTCTTC | CASSLVRDSSYNEQFF
TRBJ1-1 | TRBD1 | 12 | - | TRBV28 | TGTGCCAGTAAACAGGGGAGGACTGAAGCTTTCTTT | CASKQGRTEAFF
TRBJ2-7 | - | 15 | once | TRBV5-1 | TGCGCCAGGGTACCAGGGACTCAAGGAACTGCCGAGCAGTACTTC | CARVPGTQGTAEQYF
TRBJ2-7 | TRBD1 | 19 | - | TRBV19 | TGTGCCAGTAGTGCCGGATCGGACAGGGCGGTGCTTACGCACTACGAGCAGTACTTC | CASSAGSDRAVLTHYEQYF
TRBJ2-7 | - | 16 | - | TRBV19 | TGTGCCAGTAGTCAACCCCCACAGGGACCAACCTACGAGCAGTACTTC | CASSQPPQGPTYEQYF
TRBJ2-2 | TRBD2 | 17 | - | TRBV19 | TGTGCCAGTACCGACCGGATGGGCGGGAGGGCCGCTGGGGAGCTGTTTTTT | CASTDRMGGRAAGELFF
TRBJ1-1 | TRBD1 | 12 | - | TRBV29-1 | TGCAGCGTTGGTCACAGGGGAACTGAAGCTTTCTTT | CSVGHRGTEAFF
TRBJ2-2 | - | 16 | - | TRBV6-1 | TGTGCCAGCAGTGAAGCAAGGCAGGGTGGAATCGGGGAGCTGTTTTTT | CASSEARQGGIGELFF
TRBJ1-4 | - | 17 | - | TRBV11-2 | TGTGCCAGCAGTACCAGGGGTCTCGCAGCCCCTCATGAAAAACTGTTTTTT | CASSTRGLAAPHEKLFF
TRBJ2-7 | TRBD1 | 14 | - | TRBV30 | TGTGCCTGGAAGTTTTCAGGGGGAATCTACGAGCAGTACTTC | CAWKFSGGIYEQYF
TRBJ1-5 | - | 13 | - | TRBV6-5 | TGTGCCAGTAAAGCAGGTGAGAATCAGCCCCAGCATTTT | CASKAGENQPQHF
TRBJ2-5 | TRBD1 | 15 | - | TRBV9 | TGTGCCAGCAGCACCGGACAGGGGAGGGGAGAGACCCAGTACTTC | CASSTGQGRGETQYF
TRBJ2-7 | TRBD1 | 14 | - | TRBV19 | TGTGCCAGTAGTATAGATAGGACAGGTGACGAGCAGTACTTC | CASSIDRTGDEQYF
TRBJ1-1 | TRBD1 | 14 | - | TRBV28 | TGTGCCAGCAGTACGACAGGGGGGGTCTGGGCAGCTTTCTTT | CASSTTGGVWAAFF
TRBJ2-1 | - | 14 | - | TRBV19 | TGTGCCAGTAGTATTTGGACTATCAAAAATGAGCAGTTCTTC | CASSIWTIKNEQFF
TRBJ1-1 | - | 15 | - | TRBV19 | TGTGCCAGTAGTATGATTGCAGGGGCTAACACTGAAGCTTTCTTT | CASSMIAGANTEAFF
TRBJ2-5 | - | 12 | - | TRBV3-1/TRBV3-2 | TGTGCCAGCAGGTCAGCGCGGGATGGGTTGTACTTC | CASRSARDGLYF
TRBJ2-2 | - | 11 | once | TRBV12-3/TRBV12-4 | TGTGCCAGCAGGGCTACCGGGGAGCTGTTTTTT | CASRATGELFF
TRBJ1-2 | - | 15 | - | TRBV19 | TGTGCCAGCCTATGGAGGAGCGGAACCAACTATGGCTACACCTTC | CASLWRSGTNYGYTF
TRBJ1-2 | TRBD1 | 14 | - | TRBV2 | TGTGCCAGCCACGGGGACAGGAGAAACTATGGCTACACCTTC | CASHGDRRNYGYTF
TRBJ2-2 | - | 16 | few | TRBV5-6 | TGTGCCAGCAGCTTGGCCCCAGGGGAAGGCACCGGGGAGCTGTTTTTT | CASSLAPGEGTGELFF
TRBJ2-3 | TRBD2 | 18 | - | TRBV19 | TGTGCCAGTAGTCCTCGGACTAGCGGGGTTGCGGTTACAGATACGCAGTATTTT | CASSPRTSGVAVTDTQYF
TRBJ2-5 | - | 16 | - | TRBV14 | TGTGCCAGCAGCCAACTCGCCCTCGGGGGAGTTGAGACCCAGTACTTC | CASSQLALGGVETQYF
TRBJ2-1 | - | 17 | - | TRBV4-1 | TGCGCCAGCAGCCAAGATCCCCCTGTTATCTTGTACAATGAGCAGTTCTTC | CASSQDPPVILYNEQFF
TRBJ2-2 | - | 14 | - | TRBV19 | TGTGCCAGTAGTACCACGACTAGGTACGGGGAGCTGTTTTTT | CASSTTTRYGELFF
TRBJ2-1 | TRBD2 | 13 | - | TRBV14 | TGTGCCAGCAGCTCGGGAGGGCCCCTTGAGCAGTTCTTC | CASSSGGPLEQFF
TRBJ2-3 | TRBD2 | 14 | - | TRBV10-1 | TGCGCCAGCAGTTCCGGGACTAGCGGGGATACGCAGTATTTT | CASSSGTSGDTQYF
TRBJ1-1 | - | 12 | many | TRBV7-8 | TGTGCCAGCAGCCCGCAGGGGACTGAAGCTTTCTTT | CASSPQGTEAFF
TRBJ2-3 | TRBD1 | 13 | - | TRBV19 | TGTGCCAGTAGTGTGACAGGGACAGATACGCAGTATTTT | CASSVTGTDTQYF
TRBJ2-2 | TRBD1 | 16 | once | TRBV14 | TGTGCCAGCAGCCAAGTACAGGGGGCGAACACCGGGGAGCTGTTTTTT | CASSQVQGANTGELFF
TRBJ2-2 | - | 12 | medium-sized | TRBV25-1 | TGTGCCAGCAGTGAGCGGACCGGGGAGCTGTTTTTT | CASSERTGELFF
TRBJ2-7 | - | 14 | - | TRBV2 | TGTGCCAGCAGTGGGGGGCCAACTGAGCGTGCCCAGTACTTC | CASSGGPTERAQYF
TRBJ1-5 | - | 15 | - | TRBV4-2 | TGTGCCAGCAGCCAAGCCGGGACAAGCAATCAGCCCCAGCATTTT | CASSQAGTSNQPQHF
TRBJ2-7 | - | 14 | - | TRBV10-3 | TGTGCCATCAGTGAGTCCGCCGACACCTACGAGCAGTACTTC | CAISESADTYEQYF
TRBJ2-5 | TRBD2 | 18 | - | TRBV5-1 | TGCGCCAGCAGCACCGGGACTAGCGGGAGTAGAGGACAAGAGACCCAGTACTTC | CASSTGTSGSRGQETQYF
TRBJ1-5 | TRBD1 | 19 | - | TRBV18 | TGTGCCAGCTCACCCCCCCGGGGGACAGGGAGGGCCAGCAATCAGCCCCAGCATTTT | CASSPPRGTGRASNQPQHF
TRBJ1-2 | - | 14 | - | TRBV6-5 | TGTGCCAGCAGTTACCCCGGACAGACCTATGGCTACACCTTC | CASSYPGQTYGYTF
TRBJ1-1 | - | 14 | - | TRBV30 | TGTGCCTGGACAAAGCGGCAGCAGAACACTGAAGCTTTCTTT | CAWTKRQQNTEAFF
TRBJ2-7 | TRBD1 | 17 | once | TRBV5-1 | TGCGCCAGCAGCAAGGCCGGGACAGGGGGCGGGTTAGGCGAGCAGTACTTC | CASSKAGTGGGLGEQYF
TRBJ2-2 | - | 13 | - | TRBV24-1 | TGTGCCACCAGCGAAGACGGGACCGGGGAGCTGTTTTTT | CATSEDGTGELFF
TRBJ1-2 | TRBD1 | 13 | - | TRBV5-6 | TGTGCCAGCAGCCCCGGGACAGGTAGGGGCTACACCTTC | CASSPGTGRGYTF